One sample yielded the 8 T cell receptor beta chains listed below, sequenced in a study of T cells in Graves' hyperthyroidism and ophthalmopathy. Template material for amplifying TCR beta CDR3 regions consisted of RNA transcripts. In the first-round RT-PCR of the TCR CDR3, the HTBI primer set was used. TCRdb used MiXCR to reprocess the multiplex PCR reads, holding one entry per CDR3 protein. Of around 350,000 distinct CDR3 sequences listed, roughly 13% are singletons. The sequenced sample consisted of blood. Receptors were obtained from a woman between 18 and 29 years old with Graves' hyperthyroidism.

In this sample, this clonotype turned up many times. The CDR3 DNA reads TGTGCCAGCAGCCCTTCTAGCGCGGAGGGCGGGGAGCTGTTTTTT. Its protein is CASSPSSAEGGELFF. The chain has TRBV7-3 and TRBJ2-2, with a possible D match to TRBD2 (6 bases). CDR1 is SGHTA and CDR2 is FQGTGA in the germline V gene. CDR3 length equals 15 residues. The germline V and J ends were trimmed by 5 bases and 7 bases, with 17 bases remaining between them.

V gene TRBV28 combines with J gene TRBJ1-2; D is uncertain. Deletions cut 3 bases from V and 8 bases from J, with 10 bases between. Germline V gene lookup returns CDR1 MDHEN and CDR2 SYDVKM. The length of the CDR3 is 12 residues. The CDR3 bases are TGTGCCAGCAGTTTCTCCTCCTGGGGCTACACCTTC. This sequence encodes CASSFSSWGYTF.

This clonotype was seen at least ten times. The rearrangement links TRBV6-1 to TRBJ1-2, with D maybe TRBD1 (6 bases). Germline loops: CDR1 MNHNS, CDR2 SASEGT. CDR3 length: 20 amino acids. Between the trimmed V and J ends, which lost 5 bases and 4 bases, there was a span of 32 bases. In DNA form, the CDR3 reads TGTGCCAGCAGTCCTCAAGGGACAATCTACCCGGGAGCTTTACCCTATGGCTACACCTTC. It specifies CASSPQGTIYPGALPYGYTF.

This clonotype was found many times. The V and J genes are TRBV6-1 and TRBJ2-3; D is uncertain. Per the germline V gene, CDR1 is MNHNS and CDR2 is SASEGT. V was pared by 6 bases and J by 2 bases, with 6 bases between. The CDR3 spans 12 residues. CDR3 DNA sequence: TGTGCCAGCAGAAGTTACACAGATACGCAGTATTTT. This encodes CASRSYTDTQYF.

This clonotype has ten or more counts. J is TRBJ2-7 and V is TRBV7-2; D is possibly TRBD1 (5 bases). Trimming left V 0 bases short and J 0 bases short, with 12 bases between. The CDR3 runs to 16 residues. Germline values: CDR1 SGHTA, CDR2 FQGNSA. The CDR3 nucleotides are TGTGCCAGCAGCTTAGCGAAGGGGTACGGCTCCTACGAGCAGTACTTC. Translation: CASSLAKGYGSYEQYF.

Regarding this clonotype: A much bigger clone sits one base away, suggesting this may be a read error. A read error is likely, as this CDR3 ends without the conserved phenylalanine or tryptophan. The chain links TRBV30 to TRBJ1-1; D is unclear. The CDR3 spans 13 residues. The V end was cut by 4 bases, the J end by 6 bases, with 15 bases between. Germline CDR1 reads GTSNPN; CDR2 reads SVGIG (reference sequence). The CDR3, as DNA: TGTGCCTGGATACCCGGCCTTCTCCCTGAAGCTTTCCTT. Translated: CAWIPGLLPEAFL.

The chain links TRBV30 to TRBJ2-5, with 10 bases aligning to TRBD1. V trimming: 4 bases; J trimming: 0 bases; junction bases outside the gene matches: 5. CDR3 length equals 15 residues. Germline CDR1 GTSNPN, CDR2 SVGIG (reference sequence). The CDR3 protein is CAWTPGQGDQETQYF. The CDR3 DNA sequence: TGTGCCTGGACCCCTGGACAGGGGGACCAAGAGACCCAGTACTTC.

The sample holds many counts of this clonotype. This chain links TRBV3-1 with TRBJ1-2; a possible D gene is TRBD1 (5 bases). CDR3 length equals 16 residues. V was cut by 4 bases and J by 3 bases, with 18 bases left in between. The germline gives CDR1 LGHDT, CDR2 YNNKEL (reference sequence). CDR3 in amino acids: CASSPRAGSLYYGYTF. In DNA form, the CDR3 reads TGTGCCAGCAGCCCCCGGGCAGGGTCACTCTACTATGGCTACACCTTC.